The T cell receptor (beta chain) described here comes from a study of cytomegalovirus exposure and HLA in healthy donors. Study-level points and caveats: Researchers reported in a later analysis that common viral pathogens appeared linked to several top clusters. A later analysis found TCR association rates differed by HLA locus, highest for DRB1 and lowest for HLA-C.

Both 60 Vbeta primers and 13 Jbeta primers went into the PCR. Measured with immunoSEQ multiplex PCR; TCRdb has only the in-frame clones, and not every one. The sample holds over 70,000 clones, about 80% seen once. V lost 0 bases to trimming and J lost 5 bases, with 14 bases between them. Germline V CDR1 and CDR2: SGDLS, YYNGEE. CDR3 size: 15 residues. This clone was seen only once. The antigen is undetermined. The sample comprised PBMCs. This TCR was recovered from a male donor in good health and CMV-seronegative. The chain employs TRBV9 and TRBJ2-5, with D possibly being TRBD1 (5 bases). CDR3 amino acids: CASSVGTVGAETQYF. CDR3 nucleotides: TGTGCCAGCAGCGTAGGAACCGTAGGGGCTGAGACCCAGTACTTC.